Here is one T cell receptor (beta chain) with its context. This specimen comes from a study of blood T cell repertoires in COVID-19. Study details: Both acute and convalescent COVID-19 samples were obtained from the United States, Italy and Spain. Nucleic acid was either cDNA or gDNA, and it came from T cells, B-cell-depleted T cells, or PBMCs.

Trimming removed 5 bases from V and 0 bases from J, with 17 bases in between. Germline lookup yields CDR1 LNHDA and CDR2 SQIVND (reference sequence). This CDR3 has 17 amino acids. The protocol was immunoSEQ multiplex PCR, while the TCRdb copy is restricted to in-frame clones and leaves out a portion. The table lists some 110,000 clones, roughly nine tenths of them singletons. This receptor was obtained from an older man who had recovered from COVID-19. V usage is TRBV19 and J usage is TRBJ1-3, with D uncertain. Sequencing was done on a sample of peripheral blood. The CDR3 loop reads CASSARRTPYSGNTIYF. The CDR3 bases are TGTGCCAGTAGTGCCAGAAGGACTCCATACTCTGGAAACACCATATATTTT.